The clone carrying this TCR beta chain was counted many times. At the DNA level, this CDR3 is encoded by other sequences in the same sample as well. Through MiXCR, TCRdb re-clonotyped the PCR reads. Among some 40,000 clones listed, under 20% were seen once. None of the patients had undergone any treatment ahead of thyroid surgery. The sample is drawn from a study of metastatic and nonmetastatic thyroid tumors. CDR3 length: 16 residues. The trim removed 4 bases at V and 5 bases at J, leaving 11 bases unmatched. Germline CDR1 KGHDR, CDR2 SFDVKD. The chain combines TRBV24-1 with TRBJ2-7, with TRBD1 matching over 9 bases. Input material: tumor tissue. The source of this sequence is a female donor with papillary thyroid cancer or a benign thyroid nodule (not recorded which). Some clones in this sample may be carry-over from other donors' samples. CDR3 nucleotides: TGTGCCACCAGTGACCCCAGTTTAACAGGGGGCCACGAGCAGTACTTC. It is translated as CATSDPSLTGGHEQYF.